This TCR beta chain was documented in a study of T cells after yellow fever vaccination. Regarding the study as a whole: FACS-sorted repertoires might harbor abundant contaminating clonotypes from the bulk population.

This clonotype ranks as medium-sized (0.01 to 0.1%). The antigen is undetermined. TCRdb re-analysed the 5' RACE reads in MiXCR, keeping a single row per CDR3 protein. Counted here are around 310,000 distinct CDR3 sequences, 8% to 10% occurring once; the ten biggest clones make up 18%. The sequence came from a man aged 18 to 35 who received the YFV17D yellow fever vaccine. The material was PBMCs, obtained on the day of the first yellow fever vaccination.

The CDR3 sequence: CSAWRQFEYTF. CDR3 nucleotides: TGCAGCGCCTGGAGACAATTCGAGTACACCTTC. The rearrangement uses TRBV29-1 and TRBJ1-2; D gene uncertain. CDR3 length equals 11 residues. Trimming took 7 bases from V and 11 from J, leaving 17 bases between them. Germline values: CDR1 SQVTM, CDR2 ANQGSEA.